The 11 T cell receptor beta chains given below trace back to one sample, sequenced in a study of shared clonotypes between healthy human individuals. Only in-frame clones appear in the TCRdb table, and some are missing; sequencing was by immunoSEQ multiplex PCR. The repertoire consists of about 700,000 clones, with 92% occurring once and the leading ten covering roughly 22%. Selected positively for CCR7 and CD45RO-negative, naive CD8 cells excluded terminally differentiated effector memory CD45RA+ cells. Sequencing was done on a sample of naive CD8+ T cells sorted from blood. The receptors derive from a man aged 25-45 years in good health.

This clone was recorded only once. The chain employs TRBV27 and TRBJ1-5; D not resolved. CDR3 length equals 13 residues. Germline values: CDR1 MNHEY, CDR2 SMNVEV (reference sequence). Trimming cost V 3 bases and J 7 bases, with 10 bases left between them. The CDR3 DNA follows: TGTGCCAGCAGTTTTAATAGGGCACAGCCCCAGCATTTT. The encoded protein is CASSFNRAQPQHF.

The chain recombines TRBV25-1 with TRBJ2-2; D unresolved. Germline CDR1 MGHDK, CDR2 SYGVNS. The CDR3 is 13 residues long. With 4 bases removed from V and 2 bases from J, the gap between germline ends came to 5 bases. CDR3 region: CASSALNTGELFF. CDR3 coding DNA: TGTGCCAGCAGTGCCCTAAACACCGGGGAGCTGTTTTTT.

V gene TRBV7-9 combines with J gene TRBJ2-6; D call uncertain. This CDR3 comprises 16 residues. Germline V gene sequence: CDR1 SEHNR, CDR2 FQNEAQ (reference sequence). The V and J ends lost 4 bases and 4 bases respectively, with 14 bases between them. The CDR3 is CASSSLEGLGANVLTF. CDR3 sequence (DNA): TGTGCCAGCAGCTCATTAGAAGGGCTAGGGGCCAACGTCCTGACTTTC.

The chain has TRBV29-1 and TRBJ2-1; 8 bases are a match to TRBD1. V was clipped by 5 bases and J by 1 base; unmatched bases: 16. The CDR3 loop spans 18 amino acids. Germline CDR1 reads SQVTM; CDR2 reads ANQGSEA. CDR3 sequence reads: CSVFIGQGSIGSYNEQFF. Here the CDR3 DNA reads TGCAGCGTTTTCATCGGACAGGGATCAATTGGATCCTACAATGAGCAGTTCTTC.

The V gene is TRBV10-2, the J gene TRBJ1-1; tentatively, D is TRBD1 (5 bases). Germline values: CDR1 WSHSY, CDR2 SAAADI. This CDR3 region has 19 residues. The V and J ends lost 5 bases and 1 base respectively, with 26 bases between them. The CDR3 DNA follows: TGCGCCAGCAGTCCAGTTATGGGGGTGCTTGAAAACGGGAACACTGAAGCTTTCTTT. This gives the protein CASSPVMGVLENGNTEAFF.

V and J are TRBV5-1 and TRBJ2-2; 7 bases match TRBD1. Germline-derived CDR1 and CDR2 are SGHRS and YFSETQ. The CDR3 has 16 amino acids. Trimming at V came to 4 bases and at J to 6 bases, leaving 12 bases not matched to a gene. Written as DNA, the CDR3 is TGCGCCAGCAGCGTACACAGGGGTGTGGGATCCGGGGAGCTGTTTTTT. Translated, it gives CASSVHRGVGSGELFF.

In DNA, the CDR3 is TGTGCCAGCAGTTCTTCACGCTACGAGCAGTACTTC. Translating gives CASSSSRYEQYF. The chain couples TRBV27 to TRBJ2-7; D is undetermined. Per the germline V gene, CDR1 is MNHEY and CDR2 is SMNVEV (reference sequence). The CDR3 contains 12 residues. V was shortened by 4 bases and J by 3 bases, with 7 bases between the two germline ends.

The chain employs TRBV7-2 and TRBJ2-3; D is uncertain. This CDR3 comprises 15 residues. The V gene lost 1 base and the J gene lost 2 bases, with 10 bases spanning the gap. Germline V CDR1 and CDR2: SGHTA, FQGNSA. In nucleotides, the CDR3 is TGTGCCAGCAGCTTAGTGGCGGTTCTCACAGATACGCAGTATTTT. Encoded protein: CASSLVAVLTDTQYF. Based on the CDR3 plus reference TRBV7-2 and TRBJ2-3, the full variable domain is GAGVSQSPSNKVTEKGKDVELRCDPISGHTALYWYRQSLGQGLEFLIYFQGNSAPDKSGLPSDRFSAERTGGSVSTLTIQRTQQEDSAVYLCASSLVAVLTDTQYFGPGTRLTVL.

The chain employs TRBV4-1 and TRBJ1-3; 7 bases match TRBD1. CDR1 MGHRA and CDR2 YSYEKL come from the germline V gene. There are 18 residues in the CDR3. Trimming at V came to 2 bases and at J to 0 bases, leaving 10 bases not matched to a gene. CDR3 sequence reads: CASSQTLGQLSSGNTIYF. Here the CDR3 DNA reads TGCGCCAGCAGCCAAACCCTGGGACAGCTGAGCTCTGGAAACACCATATATTTT.

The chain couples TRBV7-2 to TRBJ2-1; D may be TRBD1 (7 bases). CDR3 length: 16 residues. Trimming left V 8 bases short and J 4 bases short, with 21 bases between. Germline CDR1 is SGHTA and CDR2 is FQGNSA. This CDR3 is CASGSPRDRGYNEQFF. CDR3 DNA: TGTGCCAGCGGATCCCCGCGGGACAGAGGTTACAATGAGCAGTTCTTC.

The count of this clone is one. The CDR3 DNA is TGTGCCAGCAGCTTAGATTCTAGCGGGACCTACGAGCAGTACTTC. Its protein product is CASSLDSSGTYEQYF. The chain joins TRBV11-3 to TRBJ2-7; TRBD2 agrees at 9 bases. V shed 0 bases, J shed 2 bases, and the junction held 2 bases outside the gene matches. Germline CDR1 reads SGHNT; CDR2 reads YENEEA. The CDR3 totals 15 residues.